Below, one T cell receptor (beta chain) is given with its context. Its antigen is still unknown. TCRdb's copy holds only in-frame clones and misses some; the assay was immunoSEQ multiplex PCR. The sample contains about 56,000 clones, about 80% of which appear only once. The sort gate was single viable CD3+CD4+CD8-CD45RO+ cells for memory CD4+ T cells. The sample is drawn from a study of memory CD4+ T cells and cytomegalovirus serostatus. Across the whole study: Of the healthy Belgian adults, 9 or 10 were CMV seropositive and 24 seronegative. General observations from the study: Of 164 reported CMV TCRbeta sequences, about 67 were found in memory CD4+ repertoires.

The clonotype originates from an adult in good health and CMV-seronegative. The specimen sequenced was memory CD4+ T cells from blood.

CDR3 sequence: CASSSGRGTDTQYF. In DNA form, the CDR3 reads TGTGCCAGCAGCTCAGGGCGGGGCACAGATACGCAGTATTTT. This chain links TRBV7-6 with TRBJ2-3; the D gene could be TRBD1 or TRBD2 (5 bases each). This CDR3 is 14 amino acids long. Trimming shortened V by 4 bases and J by 1 base, and 9 bases separated the two germline ends. Germline V gives CDR1 SGHVS, CDR2 FNYEAQ.